The T cell receptor beta chain under discussion was sequenced for a study of T cell responses to AZD1222 COVID-19 vaccine. Study observations and caveats: Without day 14 samples, only post-peak T cell repertoires were studied.

The germline V and J ends were trimmed by 5 bases and 1 base, with 10 bases remaining between them. CDR1 SEHNR and CDR2 FQNEAQ come from the germline V gene (reference sequence). The CDR3 consists of 14 residues. Method: immunoSEQ multiplex PCR; TCRdb's copy keeps in-frame clones and lacks some. Seen here are around 150,000 clones, 80% to 95% observed once, and the top ten hold roughly 2.2%. On this clone: Its specificity is unknown.

Material: peripheral blood, obtained on day 0 of AZD1222 vaccination. The sequence was obtained from an adult in good health. The chain carries TRBV7-9 and TRBJ2-3; unclear D gene. CDR3 in amino acids: CASSGSGRTDTQYF. CDR3 DNA: TGTGCCAGCAGCGGTTCTGGACGCACAGATACGCAGTATTTT.